This TCR beta chain was retrieved from a study of blood T cell repertoires in COVID-19 (dated by TCRdb to 2019 to 2021). Regarding the research as a whole: Samples from collaborators originated in the United States, Italy and Spain and spanned both the acute and convalescent phases of COVID-19. The samples were drawn from two sources: the first 160 participants of the ongoing ImmuneRACE study, and 1,000 to 1,500 subjects contributed by 6 global collaborators. The prospective study material was composed of cDNA or gDNA derived from T cells, B-cell-depleted T cells, or PBMCs. The repertoires were made available in a free public database intended to serve as a resource for research on the immune response to SARS-CoV-2. Sample metadata almost always included a de-identified subject ID, COVID-19 status, age in years and sex. Where available, HLA class I and class II types were taken from metadata supplied by the sample provider and were not determined by assay-based typing. The dataset comprised deeply sampled blood TCRbeta repertoires from subjects exposed to, actively infected with, or recovered from COVID-19.

Paper-wide results and their limitations: The amount of clinical and demographic metadata varied by source and participant and was provided uncurated.

Each collaborating institution followed its own protocols to collect whole blood in K2EDTA tubes. For TCRbeta analysis, collaborators shipped samples as frozen whole blood, isolated PBMCs, or DNA extracted from either of those sample types. With respect to this clone: Its antigen is unknown. There are no base qualities to consult, and no much larger clone falls within one base.

TCRbeta CDR3 regions were amplified from genomic DNA by means of the immunoSEQ Assay, a bias-controlled multiplex PCR. The study's own analysis went as follows. Nucleated cell counts per sample were estimated from amplification of reference gene primers within the assay. To quantify the absolute abundance of each unique TCRbeta CDR3 rearrangement, sequence reads were collapsed and filtered. Productive Simpson clonality was computed per sample as the square root of Simpson's diversity index over productive rearrangements. TCRdb took over this immuneACCESS table, retaining in-frame rearrangements with V and J assigned. Such tables are incomplete; in checked studies, under half of the missing clones stem from an unresolved V gene, and the remainder is unexplained. V, J and clone size derive from that table, while D and trimming were established from the DNA sequence. Counted in this sample were around 130,000 clones; 84% of them appeared once. The top ten hold 12% of the sample.

The TCR was taken from a woman aged 55-69 years with acute or convalescent COVID-19. What was sequenced was peripheral blood.

The DNA sequence is as follows: TGTGCCACTAGCTCCCCTGGGCTGGCGAAAGGTATGAACACTGAAGCTTTCTTT. This codes for CATSSPGLAKGMNTEAFF. The chain is made from TRBV19 and TRBJ1-1; no D segment can be confidently identified. CDR1 LNHDA and CDR2 SQIVND are derived from the germline V gene (reference sequence). Including the terminal cysteine and phenylalanine, the CDR3 comprises 18 residues. Only the CDR3 DNA stays, 54 bases, in frame from base 1. The germline ends are 27 bases apart after V is trimmed by 10 bases and J by 0 bases.